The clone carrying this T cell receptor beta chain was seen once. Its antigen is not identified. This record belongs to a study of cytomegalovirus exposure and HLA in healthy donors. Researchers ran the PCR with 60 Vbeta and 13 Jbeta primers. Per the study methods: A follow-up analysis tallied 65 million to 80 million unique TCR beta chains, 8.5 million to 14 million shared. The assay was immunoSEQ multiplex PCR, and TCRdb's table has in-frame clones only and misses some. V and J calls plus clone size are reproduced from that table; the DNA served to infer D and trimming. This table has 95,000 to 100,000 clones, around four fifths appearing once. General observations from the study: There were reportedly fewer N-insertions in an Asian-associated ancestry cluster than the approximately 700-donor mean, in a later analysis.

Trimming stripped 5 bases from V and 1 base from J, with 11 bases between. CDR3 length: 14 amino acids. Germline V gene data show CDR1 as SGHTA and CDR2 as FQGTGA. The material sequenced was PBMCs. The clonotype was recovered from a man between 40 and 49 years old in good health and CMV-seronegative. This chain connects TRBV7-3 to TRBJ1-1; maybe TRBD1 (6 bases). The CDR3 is CASSIRGGNTEAFF. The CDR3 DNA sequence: TGTGCCAGCAGCATAAGGGGGGGGAACACTGAAGCTTTCTTT.